This TCR beta chain was observed in a study of blood T cell repertoires in COVID-19. Sequencing was performed with immunoSEQ multiplex PCR; in TCRdb, only in-frame clones are kept and a portion is missing. This sample carries 180,000 or so clones, almost 85% of them seen once, and the ten largest clones take approximately 10%. Germline-derived CDR1 and CDR2 are LNHDA and SQIVND (reference sequence). Trimming cost V 4 bases and J 7 bases, with 19 bases left between them. The CDR3 spans 16 residues. The sample taken for sequencing was PBMCs or T cells enriched from blood (not recorded which). This sequence originates from a man aged 45-65 years who had recovered from COVID-19. The chain recombines TRBV19 with TRBJ2-2; D is possibly TRBD2 (5 bases). CDR3 nucleotides: TGTGCCAGTAGTACTTTAGCGCCTGCTAGGAGCGGGGAGCTGTTTTTT. Encoded protein: CASSTLAPARSGELFF.